The clone carrying this T cell receptor beta chain was picked up one time. The antigen is unknown. This entry is derived from a study of T cell responses to AZD1222 COVID-19 vaccine. Regarding the study as a whole: Donors were largely white British and mainly female; clonal diversity was possibly underestimated. Dominant CD4 TCR responses targeted spike regions 160-218 and 743-854. A rise in Spike-specific TCR breadth and depth followed two AZD1222 doses. Repertoires were sampled only after the peak T cell response.

There are 15 residues in the CDR3. Trimming shortened V by 0 bases and J by 5 bases, and 16 bases separated the two germline ends. Germline V lookup: CDR1 SQVTM, CDR2 ANQGSEA. Repertoires were generated with immunoSEQ multiplex PCR, while TCRdb's copy carries only in-frame clones and drops some. The sample consists of about 120,000 clones, 93% of them appearing once. Sequenced material: peripheral blood, taken 28 days after the second AZD1222 dose. This sequence was found in an adult who received the AZD1222 COVID-19 vaccine. The chain links TRBV29-1 to TRBJ2-5; D call uncertain. Written as DNA, the CDR3 is TGCAGCGTTGAAGACTTCCGTGACGTGTGGGAGACCCAGTACTTC. Protein sequence: CSVEDFRDVWETQYF.